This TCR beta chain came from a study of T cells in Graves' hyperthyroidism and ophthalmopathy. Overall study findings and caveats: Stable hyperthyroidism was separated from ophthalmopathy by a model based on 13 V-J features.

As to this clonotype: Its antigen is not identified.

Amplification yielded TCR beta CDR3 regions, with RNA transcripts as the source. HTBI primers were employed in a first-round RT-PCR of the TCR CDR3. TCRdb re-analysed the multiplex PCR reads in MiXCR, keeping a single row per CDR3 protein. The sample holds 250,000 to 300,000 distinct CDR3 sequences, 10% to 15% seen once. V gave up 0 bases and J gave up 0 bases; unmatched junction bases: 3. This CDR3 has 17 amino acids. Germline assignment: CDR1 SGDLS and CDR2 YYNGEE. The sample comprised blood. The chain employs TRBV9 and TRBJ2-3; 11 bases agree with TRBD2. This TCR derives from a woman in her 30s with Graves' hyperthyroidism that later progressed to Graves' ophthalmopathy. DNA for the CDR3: TGTGCCAGCAGCGTAGCCCGACTAGCGGGGAGCACAGATACGCAGTATTTT. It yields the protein CASSVARLAGSTDTQYF.